This entry features one T cell receptor (beta chain) sequence. Its specificity is not known. Trimming left V 3 bases short and J 3 bases short, with 17 bases between. Germline values: CDR1 SEHNR, CDR2 FQNEAQ (reference sequence). The CDR3 consists of 16 residues. TCRdb keeps only in-frame clones here, not all; method: immunoSEQ multiplex PCR. The repertoire holds 50,000 to 65,000 clones, with 70% to 85% as singletons. The record originates from a study of neoadjuvant anti-PD-1 for oral cavity cancer. Study outcomes and limitations: Higher pretreatment blood Treg/Th17 ratios correlated with higher pretreatment blood and lower post-treatment tumor TCRbeta clonality.

Analysis of PBMCs was direct, with no culture step. The TCR sequence derives from a person aged 35 to 85 with oral cavity squamous cell carcinoma. Sequenced material: PBMCs, taken before nivolumab (anti-PD-1) treatment. The chain recombines TRBV7-9 with TRBJ2-5; no reliable D call. The CDR3 region has the DNA TGTGCCAGCAGCTTGGGGATGGCGGACCTGAAAGAGACCCAGTACTTC. Translation: CASSLGMADLKETQYF.